These 19 T cell receptor beta chains were sequenced from one sample in a study of T cell responses to AZD1222 COVID-19 vaccine. Measured with immunoSEQ multiplex PCR; TCRdb has only the in-frame clones, and not every one. The data contain 130,000 to 150,000 clones, approximately 90% of them seen just once; the ten biggest clones take up around 2.3%. The sequencing used peripheral blood, collected on day 0 of AZD1222 vaccination. These receptors came from an adult in good health.

V and J are TRBV12-3 or TRBV12-4 and TRBJ1-6, with D uncertain. This CDR3 has 11 amino acids. The V gene lost 6 bases and the J gene lost 11 bases, with 8 bases spanning the gap. In DNA, the CDR3 is TGTGCCAGCAGCCTTGGACCACCCCTCCACTTT. It yields the protein CASSLGPPLHF.

The rearrangement uses TRBV5-4 and TRBJ2-5; tentative D call: TRBD1 (6 bases). Per germline, CDR1 SGHNT and CDR2 YYREEE (reference sequence). Between the trimmed V and J ends, which lost 4 bases and 5 bases, there was a span of 15 bases. The CDR3 has 14 amino acids. The DNA of the CDR3 is TGTGCCAGCAGCCCCCTAAGGGGGTGGGAGACCCAGTACTTC. Protein: CASSPLRGWETQYF.

The rearrangement joins TRBV6-5 to TRBJ1-1; TRBD1 matches 7 bases. Unmatched junction bases numbered 8, after V lost 6 bases and J lost 4 bases. Germline V CDR1 and CDR2: MNHEY, SVGAGI. The CDR3 sequence is 14 residues long. CDR3 DNA sequence: TGTGCCAGCAGATCCGACAGGGTGGGCACTGAAGCTTTCTTT. This sequence encodes CASRSDRVGTEAFF.

The chain recombines TRBV4-1 with TRBJ1-5; 11 bases align to TRBD1. Germline V gene lookup returns CDR1 MGHRA and CDR2 YSYEKL. This CDR3 is 16 amino acids long. V was pared by 0 bases and J by 6 bases, with 4 bases of the junction left unmatched. The CDR3 DNA reads as TGCGCCAGCAGCCAAGAAGGGACAGGGGGTGGTCAGCCCCAGCATTTT. This translates into CASSQEGTGGGQPQHF.

The chain is built from TRBV29-1 and TRBJ2-7; D gene unclear. The CDR3 runs 12 residues. Trimming took 4 bases from V and 2 from J, leaving 9 bases between them. From germline, CDR1 is SQVTM and CDR2 ANQGSEA. CDR3 amino acids: CSVGTVPYEQYF. For the CDR3, the DNA is TGCAGCGTTGGGACCGTGCCCTACGAGCAGTACTTC.

The chain has TRBV5-6 and TRBJ2-7, with TRBD2 matching over 10 bases. Germline V gene data show CDR1 as SGHDT and CDR2 as YYEEEE. V lost 0 bases, J lost 2 bases, and 2 bases stayed unmatched. This CDR3 is built from 15 residues. The CDR3 protein is CASSLGLAGAYEQYF. The CDR3 region has the DNA TGTGCCAGCAGCTTGGGCCTAGCGGGGGCCTACGAGCAGTACTTC.

The chain uses TRBV6-2 or TRBV6-3 and TRBJ2-7, with no clear D. The germline V gene has CDR1 MNHEY and CDR2 SVGEGT. V was shortened by 0 bases and J by 1 base, with 4 bases between the two germline ends. This CDR3 has 13 residues. The CDR3 DNA sequence: TGTGCCAGCAGTTACTCGGGTTCCTACGAGCAGTACTTC. It encodes CASSYSGSYEQYF.

The chain uses TRBV7-2 and TRBJ2-3, with TRBD1 matching over 10 bases. V was pared by 5 bases and J by 5 bases, with 7 bases of the junction left unmatched. This CDR3 spans 15 amino acids. Per germline, CDR1 SGHTA and CDR2 FQGNSA. The CDR3 sequence is CASSTRQGAGDTQYF. CDR3 bases: TGTGCCAGCAGCACACGACAGGGGGCCGGAGATACGCAGTATTTT. Together with reference TRBV7-2 and TRBJ2-3, the CDR3 gives the full variable domain: GAGVSQSPSNKVTEKGKDVELRCDPISGHTALYWYRQSLGQGLEFLIYFQGNSAPDKSGLPSDRFSAERTGGSVSTLTIQRTQQEDSAVYLCASSTRQGAGDTQYFGPGTRLTVL.

Worth noting for this clone: The sample has other DNA sequences that encode this CDR3 too. The rearrangement joins TRBV6-1 to TRBJ2-7, with D uncertain. CDR1 MNHNS and CDR2 SASEGT come from the germline V gene. The CDR3 has 13 residues. The V and J ends lost 1 base and 0 bases respectively, with 4 bases between them. The CDR3 region has the DNA TGTGCCAGCAGTGAAGGCCTCTCCTACGAGCAGTACTTC. Translating it yields CASSEGLSYEQYF.

The rearrangement uses TRBV2 and TRBJ1-2; D might be TRBD1 (5 bases). The CDR3 is made up of 12 amino acids. Germline V CDR1 and CDR2: SNHLY, FYNNEI. V lost 5 bases to trimming and J lost 10 bases, with 14 bases between them. In DNA form, the CDR3 reads TGTGCCAGCAGTTTCGGGACCGCGGACTACACCTTC. As protein: CASSFGTADYTF. The entire variable domain, with the rest obtained from reference TRBV2 and TRBJ1-2, is as follows: EPEVTQTPSHQVTQMGQEVILRCVPISNHLYFYWYRQILGQKVEFLVSFYNNEISEKSEIFDDQFSVERPDGSNFTLKIRSTKLEDSAMYFCASSFGTADYTFGSGTRLTVV.

The CDR3 spells CSAGAQIRSYNEQFF. The CDR3 nucleotides read TGCAGCGCCGGGGCGCAGATACGCTCCTACAATGAGCAGTTCTTC. The V gene is TRBV29-1, the J gene TRBJ2-1; perhaps D is TRBD1 or TRBD2 (5 bases each). Germline-derived CDR1 and CDR2 are SQVTM and ANQGSEA. Trimming stripped 7 bases from V and 0 bases from J, with 16 bases between. This CDR3 spans 15 amino acids.

The rearrangement uses TRBV27 and TRBJ2-1; possible D gene TRBD2, 6 bases. CDR3 size: 13 residues. V lost 6 bases to trimming and J lost 9 bases, with 15 bases between them. Germline V gives CDR1 MNHEY, CDR2 SMNVEV (reference sequence). CDR3 sequence: CASSQAGRLEQFF. In nucleotides, the CDR3 is TGTGCCAGCAGCCAAGCGGGCAGGCTTGAGCAGTTCTTC.

The J gene is TRBJ2-7, the V gene TRBV18; D gene ambiguous. CDR1 and CDR2 (germline): KGHSH, LQKENI. Deletions cut 6 bases from V and 2 bases from J, with 11 bases between. The CDR3 is 13 residues long. The CDR3 nucleotides read TGTGCCAGCTCGCTGACGGCTACCTACGAGCAGTACTTC. This translates into CASSLTATYEQYF.

The chain links TRBV11-3 to TRBJ2-7; D unclear. Germline-derived CDR1 and CDR2 are SGHNT and YENEEA. CDR3 size: 13 residues. V was pared by 2 bases and J by 0 bases, with 5 bases between. CDR3 bases: TGTGCCAGCAGCTTACGGCGCTCCTACGAGCAGTACTTC. This sequence encodes CASSLRRSYEQYF.

V and J are TRBV6-5 and TRBJ1-1; 10 nucleotides align to TRBD1. The CDR3 spans 13 residues. CDR1 is MNHEY and CDR2 is SVGAGI in the germline V gene. With V trimmed by 8 bases and J by 6 bases, 6 bases remained unmatched. The CDR3 coding sequence is TGTGCCAGCCGAACGACAGGGGGCCCTGAAGCTTTCTTT. Translated, it gives CASRTTGGPEAFF.

The rearrangement joins TRBV9 to TRBJ1-1; D gene uncertain. This CDR3 has 15 residues. V lost 0 bases, J lost 1 base, and 10 bases lay in between. Germline CDR1 and CDR2: SGDLS and YYNGEE. The CDR3 DNA is TGTGCCAGCAGCGTAGAAGGGTGGGGGAACACTGAAGCTTTCTTT. Protein sequence: CASSVEGWGNTEAFF.

The CDR3 nucleotides read TGTGCCAGCAGCTTAGACAGTGGAAACACCATATATTTT. It translates to CASSLDSGNTIYF. The chain is built from TRBV13 and TRBJ1-3; no definite D call. CDR3 length: 13 amino acids. The germline CDR1 and CDR2 sequences are PRHDT and FYEKMQ (reference sequence). The V gene lost 1 base and the J gene lost 3 bases, with 4 bases spanning the gap.

The rearrangement uses TRBV10-3 and TRBJ2-7; D is perhaps TRBD1 (6 bases). Trimming took 5 bases from V and 2 from J, leaving 13 bases between them. CDR1 and CDR2 (germline): ENHRY, SYGVKD. The length of the CDR3 is 14 residues. The chain's CDR3 is CAISLIRDTYEQYF. DNA of the CDR3: TGTGCCATCAGTTTAATCCGGGACACCTACGAGCAGTACTTC.

A remark on this clone: One end of the junction varies from germline; a read error may be responsible. The genes are TRBV3-1 (or the pseudogene TRBV3-2) and TRBJ2-7; 7 nucleotides match TRBD2. Germline CDR1 and CDR2: LGHDT and YNNKEL (reference sequence). The CDR3 consists of 13 residues. CDR3 protein: CASSQERRTSMNF. CDR3 coding DNA: TGTGCCAGCAGCCAAGAAAGAAGGACTAGTATGAACTTC.